The clone carrying this T cell receptor (beta chain) is labeled as medium-sized (0.01 to 0.1%). What it binds is unknown. The CDR3 has 14 amino acids. The germline V gene has CDR1 DFQATT and CDR2 SNEGSKA (reference sequence). J was trimmed by 0 bases and V by 8 bases; bases with no gene match: 8. Noted time point: sample taken at primary tumor resection. This entry is derived from a study of spatial heterogeneity in lung cancer. General study points: It was found that expanded intratumoral alpha and beta TCR counts tracked tumor mutation counts.

TCRdb redid the calling of the 5' RACE reads with MiXCR, one entry per CDR3 protein. This sample yields 5,000 or so distinct CDR3 sequences, of which 6% to 8.5% are seen a single time; about 18% belongs to the top ten. The receptor was isolated from a male donor with early-stage non-small cell lung cancer. The sequenced sample was lung tumor tissue, obtained at surgery. The chain carries TRBV20-1 and TRBJ2-3; 7 bases match TRBD2. CDR3 region: CSLTSASSTDTQYF. CDR3 in DNA: TGCAGTCTCACTAGCGCCTCTAGCACAGATACGCAGTATTTT.